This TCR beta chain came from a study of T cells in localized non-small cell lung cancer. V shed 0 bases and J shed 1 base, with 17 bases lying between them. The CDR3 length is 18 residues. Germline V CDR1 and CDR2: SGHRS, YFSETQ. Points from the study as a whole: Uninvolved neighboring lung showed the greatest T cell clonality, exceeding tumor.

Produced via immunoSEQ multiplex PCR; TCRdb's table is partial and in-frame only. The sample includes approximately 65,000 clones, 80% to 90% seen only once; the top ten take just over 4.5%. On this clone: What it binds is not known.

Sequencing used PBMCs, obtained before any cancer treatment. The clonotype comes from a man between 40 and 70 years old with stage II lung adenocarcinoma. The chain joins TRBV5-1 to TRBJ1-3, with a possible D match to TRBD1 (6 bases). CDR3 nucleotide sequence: TGCGCCAGCAGCTTGGACGCCGGACAGTCTGTTTCTGGAAACACCATATATTTT. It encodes CASSLDAGQSVSGNTIYF.